Following are 2 T cell receptor beta chains from one sample sequenced in a study of CD8+ T cells in alopecia areata (dated by TCRdb to between 2018 and 2020). Taken with the paper, the label for time point translates to: baseline before oral tofacitinib. Library preparation employed the immunoSEQ multiplex PCR assay. RNA was extracted from all samples and reverse transcribed into cDNA as template for TCR sequencing. TCRdb limited this immuneACCESS table to in-frame rearrangements with V and J called. A share of clones is missing; checked studies link under half to unresolved V genes, and the rest is unexplained. Here the sample has 200,000 to 250,000 clones; about 53% occur a single time. 0.45% of the sample lies in the top ten. Sample: CD4+ T cells sorted from blood, taken at week 0. The receptors here all came from a human donor with alopecia areata.

This clone is medium-sized within its sample. The chain is built from TRBV23-1 and TRBJ2-1, with a weak D call TRBD2 (6 bases). TRBV23-1 is identified as an open reading frame with a role that is uncertain. Trimming took 6 bases from V and 0 from J, leaving 15 bases between them. The CDR3 covers 16 residues. The CDR3 is CASRESGPYSYNEQFF. CDR3 in DNA: TGCGCCAGCAGGGAAAGCGGGCCATACTCCTACAATGAGCAGTTCTTC.

CDR3 sequence (DNA): TGCGCCAGCAGCCAACCGGTACTCTCTGGGGCCAACGTCCTGACTTTC. The encoded protein is CASSQPVLSGANVLTF. The chain carries TRBV4-1 and TRBJ2-6, with D uncertain. Between the trimmed V and J ends, which lost 2 bases and 0 bases, there was a span of 8 bases. Looked up from germline, CDR1 is MGHRA and CDR2 is YSYEKL. The CDR3 runs to 16 residues.